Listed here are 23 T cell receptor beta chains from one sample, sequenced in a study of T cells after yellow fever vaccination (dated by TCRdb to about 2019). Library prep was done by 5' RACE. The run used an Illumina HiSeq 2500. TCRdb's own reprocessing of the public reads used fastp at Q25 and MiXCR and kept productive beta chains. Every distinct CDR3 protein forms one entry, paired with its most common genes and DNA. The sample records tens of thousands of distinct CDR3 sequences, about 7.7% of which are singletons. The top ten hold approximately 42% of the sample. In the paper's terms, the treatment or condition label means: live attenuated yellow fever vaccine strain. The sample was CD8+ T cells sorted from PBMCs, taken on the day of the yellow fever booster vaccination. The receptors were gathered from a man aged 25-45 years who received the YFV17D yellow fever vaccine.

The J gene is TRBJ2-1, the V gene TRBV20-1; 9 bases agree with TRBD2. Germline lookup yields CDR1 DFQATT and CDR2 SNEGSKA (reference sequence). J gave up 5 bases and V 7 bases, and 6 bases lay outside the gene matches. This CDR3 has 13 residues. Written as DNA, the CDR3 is TGCAGTGTGCTAGCGGGAAACCACAATGAGCAGTTCTTC. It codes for CSVLAGNHNEQFF.

The CDR3 DNA is TGTGCCAGCAGCTTAGTAGCGGCCCTCAGTGGCTCCTACAATGAGCAGTTCTTC. This codes for CASSLVAALSGSYNEQFF. The genes are TRBV11-1 and TRBJ2-1; tentatively, D is TRBD2 (6 bases). Trimming cost V 1 base and J 0 bases, with 16 bases left between them. Per germline, CDR1 SGHAT and CDR2 FQDESV (reference sequence). This CDR3 has 18 residues.

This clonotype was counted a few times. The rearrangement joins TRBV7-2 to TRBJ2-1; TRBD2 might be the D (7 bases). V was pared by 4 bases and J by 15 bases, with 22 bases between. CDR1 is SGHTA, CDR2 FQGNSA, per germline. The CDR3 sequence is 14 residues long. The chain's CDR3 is CASSWGGGPPALFF. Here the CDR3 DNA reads TGTGCCAGCAGCTGGGGGGGGGGCCCCCCGGCGTTGTTCTTC.

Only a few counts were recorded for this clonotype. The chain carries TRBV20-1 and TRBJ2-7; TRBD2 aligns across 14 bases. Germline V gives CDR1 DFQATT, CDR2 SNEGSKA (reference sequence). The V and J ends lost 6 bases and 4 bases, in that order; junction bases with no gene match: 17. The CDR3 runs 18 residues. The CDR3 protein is CSATIPHPGTSGSYEQYF. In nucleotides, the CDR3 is TGCAGTGCCACAATCCCCCACCCCGGGACTAGCGGGAGTTACGAGCAGTACTTC.

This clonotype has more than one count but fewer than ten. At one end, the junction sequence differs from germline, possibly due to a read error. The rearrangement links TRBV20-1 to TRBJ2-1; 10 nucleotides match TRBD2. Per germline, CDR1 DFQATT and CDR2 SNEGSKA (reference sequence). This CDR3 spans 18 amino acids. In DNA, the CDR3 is TGCTGTGCCGGGCCCGCAATAGAGAGCGGGAGGGCCTACAATGAGCAGTTCTTC. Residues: CCAGPAIESGRAYNEQFF.

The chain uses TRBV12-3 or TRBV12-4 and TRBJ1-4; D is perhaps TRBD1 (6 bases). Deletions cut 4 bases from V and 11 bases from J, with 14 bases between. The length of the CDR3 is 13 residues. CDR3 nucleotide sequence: TGTGCCAGCAGTTCCCCAGGACAGAAGAAACTGTTTTTT. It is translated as CASSSPGQKKLFF.

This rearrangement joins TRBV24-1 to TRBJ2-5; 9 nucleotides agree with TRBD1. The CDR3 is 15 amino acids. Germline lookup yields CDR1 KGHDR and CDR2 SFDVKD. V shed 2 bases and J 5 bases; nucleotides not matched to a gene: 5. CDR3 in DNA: TGTGCCACCAGTGATTACCGGGACAGGGCGGAGACCCAGTACTTC. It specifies CATSDYRDRAETQYF.

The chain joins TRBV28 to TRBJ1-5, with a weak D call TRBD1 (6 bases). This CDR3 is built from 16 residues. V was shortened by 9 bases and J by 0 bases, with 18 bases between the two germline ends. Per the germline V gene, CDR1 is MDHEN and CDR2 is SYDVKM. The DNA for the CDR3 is TGTGCCAGTACGTCCTCAGGGGCTCCTAGCAATCAGCCCCAGCATTTT. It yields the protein CASTSSGAPSNQPQHF.

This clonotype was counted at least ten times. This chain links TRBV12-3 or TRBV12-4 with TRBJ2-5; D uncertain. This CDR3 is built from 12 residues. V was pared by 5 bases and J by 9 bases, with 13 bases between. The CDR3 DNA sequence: TGTGCCAGCAGTACGGACGGCCCGGCCCAGTACTTC. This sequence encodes CASSTDGPAQYF.

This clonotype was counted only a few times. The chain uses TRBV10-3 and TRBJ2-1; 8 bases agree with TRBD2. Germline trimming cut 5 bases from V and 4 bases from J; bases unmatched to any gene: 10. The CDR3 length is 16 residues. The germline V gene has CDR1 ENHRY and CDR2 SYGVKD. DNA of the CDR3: TGTGCCATCAGTCAATTTTTCCGGGAGGGGTACAATGAGCAGTTCTTC. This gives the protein CAISQFFREGYNEQFF.

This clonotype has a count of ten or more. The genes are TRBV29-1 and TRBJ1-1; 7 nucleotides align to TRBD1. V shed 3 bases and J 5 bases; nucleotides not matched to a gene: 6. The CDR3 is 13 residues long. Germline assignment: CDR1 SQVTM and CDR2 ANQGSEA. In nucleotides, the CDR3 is TGCAGCGTTGACACAGGGGCGGGTACTGAAGCTTTCTTT. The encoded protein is CSVDTGAGTEAFF.

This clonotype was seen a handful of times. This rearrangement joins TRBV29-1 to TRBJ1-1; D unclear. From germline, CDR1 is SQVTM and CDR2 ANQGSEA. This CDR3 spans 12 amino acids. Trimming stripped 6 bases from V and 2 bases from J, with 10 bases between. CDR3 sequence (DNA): TGCAGCGTCCTTCCCGCCAACACTGAAGCTTTCTTT. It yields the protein CSVLPANTEAFF.

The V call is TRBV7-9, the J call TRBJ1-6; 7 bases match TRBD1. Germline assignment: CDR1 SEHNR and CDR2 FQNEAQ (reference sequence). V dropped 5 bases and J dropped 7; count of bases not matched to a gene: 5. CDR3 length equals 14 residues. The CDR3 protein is CASSPRQGNSPLHF. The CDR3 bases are TGTGCCAGCAGCCCCCGACAGGGAAATTCACCCCTCCACTTT.

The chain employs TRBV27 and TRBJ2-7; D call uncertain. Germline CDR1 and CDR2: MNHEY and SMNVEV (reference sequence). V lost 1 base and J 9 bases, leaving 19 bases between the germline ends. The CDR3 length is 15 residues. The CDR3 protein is CASSLLGPTDWGQYF. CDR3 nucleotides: TGTGCCAGCAGTTTATTAGGTCCGACCGACTGGGGGCAGTACTTC.

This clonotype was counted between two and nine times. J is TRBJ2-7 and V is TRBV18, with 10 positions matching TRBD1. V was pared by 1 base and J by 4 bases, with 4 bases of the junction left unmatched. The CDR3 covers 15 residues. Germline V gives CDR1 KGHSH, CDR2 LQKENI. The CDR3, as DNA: TGTGCCAGCTCACCACAGGCGGACAGGGGGTACGAGCAGTACTTC. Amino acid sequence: CASSPQADRGYEQYF.

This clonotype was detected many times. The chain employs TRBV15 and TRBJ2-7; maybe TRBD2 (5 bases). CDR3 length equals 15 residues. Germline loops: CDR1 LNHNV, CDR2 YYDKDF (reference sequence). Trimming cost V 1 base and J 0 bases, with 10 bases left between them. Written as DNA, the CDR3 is TGTGCCACCAGCAGAGTTGAGGGCCTCTCCTACGAGCAGTACTTC. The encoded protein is CATSRVEGLSYEQYF.

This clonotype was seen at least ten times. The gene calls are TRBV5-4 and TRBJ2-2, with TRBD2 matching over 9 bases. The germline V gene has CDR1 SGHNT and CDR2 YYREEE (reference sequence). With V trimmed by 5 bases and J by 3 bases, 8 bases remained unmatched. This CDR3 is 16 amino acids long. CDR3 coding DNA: TGTGCCAGCAGAGGGCGGGAGGGCCAAGACACCGGGGAGCTGTTTTTT. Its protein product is CASRGREGQDTGELFF. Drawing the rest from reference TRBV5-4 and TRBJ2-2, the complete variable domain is ETGVTQSPTHLIKTRGQQVTLRCSSQSGHNTVSWYQQALGQGPQFIFQYYREEENGRGNFPPRFSGLQFPNYSSELNVNALELDDSALYLCASRGREGQDTGELFFGEGSRLTVL.

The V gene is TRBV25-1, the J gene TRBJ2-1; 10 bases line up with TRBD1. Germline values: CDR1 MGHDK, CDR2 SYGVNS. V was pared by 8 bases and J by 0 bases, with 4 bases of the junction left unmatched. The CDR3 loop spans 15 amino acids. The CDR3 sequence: CASGWTGGSYNEQFF. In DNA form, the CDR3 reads TGTGCCAGCGGATGGACAGGGGGCTCCTACAATGAGCAGTTCTTC.

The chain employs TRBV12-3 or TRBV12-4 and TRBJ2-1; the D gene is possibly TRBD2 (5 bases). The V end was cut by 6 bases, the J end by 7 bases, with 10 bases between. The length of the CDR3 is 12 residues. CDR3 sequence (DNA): TGTGCCAGCAGCCCGGGGTGGAATGAGCAGTTCTTC. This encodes CASSPGWNEQFF.

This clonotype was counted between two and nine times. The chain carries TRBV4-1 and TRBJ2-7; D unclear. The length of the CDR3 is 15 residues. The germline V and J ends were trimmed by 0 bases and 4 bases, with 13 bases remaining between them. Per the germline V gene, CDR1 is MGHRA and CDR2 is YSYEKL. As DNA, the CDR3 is TGCGCCAGCAGCCAAGAAACCTCGACCTATTACGAGCAGTACTTC. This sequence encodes CASSQETSTYYEQYF.

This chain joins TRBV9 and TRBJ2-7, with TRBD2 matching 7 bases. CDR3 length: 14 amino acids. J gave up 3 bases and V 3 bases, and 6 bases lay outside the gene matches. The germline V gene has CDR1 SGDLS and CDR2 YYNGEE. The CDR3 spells CASSEGGYNYEQYF. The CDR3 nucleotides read TGTGCCAGCAGCGAGGGAGGGTATAACTACGAGCAGTACTTC.

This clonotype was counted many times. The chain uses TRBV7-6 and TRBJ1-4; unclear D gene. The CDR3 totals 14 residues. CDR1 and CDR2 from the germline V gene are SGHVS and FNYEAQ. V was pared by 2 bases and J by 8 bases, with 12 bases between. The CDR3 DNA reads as TGTGCCAGCAGCTTAAACAATGCACGGGAAAAACTGTTTTTT. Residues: CASSLNNAREKLFF.

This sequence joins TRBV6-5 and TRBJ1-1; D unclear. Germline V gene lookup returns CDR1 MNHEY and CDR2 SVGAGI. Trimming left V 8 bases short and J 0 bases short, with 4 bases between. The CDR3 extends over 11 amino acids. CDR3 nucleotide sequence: TGTGCCAGCTTCCTGAACACTGAAGCTTTCTTT. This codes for CASFLNTEAFF.